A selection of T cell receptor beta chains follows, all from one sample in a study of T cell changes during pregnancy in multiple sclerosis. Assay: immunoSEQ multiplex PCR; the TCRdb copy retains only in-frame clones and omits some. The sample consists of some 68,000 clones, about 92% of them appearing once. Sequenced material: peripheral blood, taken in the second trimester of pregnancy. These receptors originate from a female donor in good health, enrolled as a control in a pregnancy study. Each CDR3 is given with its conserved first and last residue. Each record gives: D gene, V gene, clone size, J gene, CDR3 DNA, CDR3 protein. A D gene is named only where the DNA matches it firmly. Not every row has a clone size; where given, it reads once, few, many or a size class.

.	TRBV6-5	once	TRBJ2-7	TGTGCCAGCAGCCCACGACTCGGCTCCTACGAGCAGTACTTC	CASSPRLGSYEQYF
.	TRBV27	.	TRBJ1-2	TGTGCCAGCAGTTCAATTAGGGGGGGGGTTTATGGCTACACCTTC	CASSSIRGGVYGYTF
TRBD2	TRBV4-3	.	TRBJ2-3	TGCGCCAGCAGCCACGGACTAGCGGACCTCACAGATACGCAGTATTTT	CASSHGLADLTDTQYF
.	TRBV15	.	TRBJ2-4	TGTGCCACCAGCAGAAAGGGGGGGCCTCCAGGGCCCAAAAACATTCAGTACTTC	CATSRKGGPPGPKNIQYF
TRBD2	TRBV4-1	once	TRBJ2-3	TGCGCCAGCAGCCGCGGGGGGCTAGCGCGATCGCAGTATTTT	CASSRGGLARSQYF
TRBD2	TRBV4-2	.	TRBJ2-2	TGTGCCAGCAGCCAAGATTCAACTAGCGGGAGTGTCACCGGGGAGCTGTTTTTT	CASSQDSTSGSVTGELFF
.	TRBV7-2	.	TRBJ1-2	TGTGCCAGCAGCAAGGGGGGGGCGAACTATGGCTACACCTTC	CASSKGGANYGYTF
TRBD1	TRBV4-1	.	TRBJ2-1	TGCGCCAGCAGCCAAGTAAGACAGGGCGGAGAAAATGAGCAGTTCTTC	CASSQVRQGGENEQFF
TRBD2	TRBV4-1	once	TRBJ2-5	TGCGCCAGCAGCCAAGATCAGGCTAGCGGGAGGGCCCGGGAGACCCAGTACTTC	CASSQDQASGRARETQYF
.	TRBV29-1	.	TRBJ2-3	TGCAGCGTTGGGGCCTCACAGACAGATACGCAGTATTTT	CSVGASQTDTQYF
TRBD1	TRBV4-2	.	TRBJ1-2	TGTGCCAGCAGCCCACCGGGACAGGGGTTCTATGGCTACACCTTC	CASSPPGQGFYGYTF
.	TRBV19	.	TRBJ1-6	TGTGCCAGTGGACAACAGGGAGAAAGTTCACCCCTCCACTTT	CASGQQGESSPLHF
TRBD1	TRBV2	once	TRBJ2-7	TGTGCCAGCAGCCTCGGGGACAGGGGCTCCTACGAGCAGTACTTC	CASSLGDRGSYEQYF
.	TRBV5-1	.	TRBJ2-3	TGCGCCAGCAGCTTGGCCGAAATCGGGGGACTCTACACAGATACGCAGTATTTT	CASSLAEIGGLYTDTQYF
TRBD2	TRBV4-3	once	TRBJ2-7	TGCGCCAGCAGCCAAGAGTTTCTAGCGGGGTACGAGCAGTACTTC	CASSQEFLAGYEQYF
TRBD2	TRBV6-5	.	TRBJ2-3	TGTGCCAGCAGTTCCGGACTAGCGGGAGTCGGTACGCAGTATTTT	CASSSGLAGVGTQYF
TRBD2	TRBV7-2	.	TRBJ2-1	TGTGCCAGCAGCCGGACCGGGACTAGCGACTACAATGAGCAGTTCTTC	CASSRTGTSDYNEQFF
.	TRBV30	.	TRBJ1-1	TGTGCCTGGAGTCTCAGATTGAACACTGAAGCTTTCTTT	CAWSLRLNTEAFF
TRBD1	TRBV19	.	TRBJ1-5	TGTGCCAGTAGGCCGCACACAGGGGGCTTGCATCAGCCCCAGCATTTT	CASRPHTGGLHQPQHF
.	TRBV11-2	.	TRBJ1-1	TGTGCCAGCACCCGGGGAACAGGGTTGAACACTGAAGCTTTCTTT	CASTRGTGLNTEAFF
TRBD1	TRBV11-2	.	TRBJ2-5	TGTGCCAGCAGCTTGATGGGACAGTTGGAGACCCAGTACTTC	CASSLMGQLETQYF
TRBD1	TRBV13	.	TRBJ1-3	TGTGCCAGCAGCTTAGAGCCCGGGACAGGGTCTGGAAACACCATATATTTT	CASSLEPGTGSGNTIYF
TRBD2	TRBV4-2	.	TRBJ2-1	TGTGCCAGCAGCCAAGATCCGGCGTTAGCGGGAGTCCCGGGGAATGAGCAGTTCTTC	CASSQDPALAGVPGNEQFF
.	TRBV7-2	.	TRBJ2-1	TGTGCCAGCAGCCAATTACTAGTCGGTGAGCAGTTCTTC	CASSQLLVGEQFF
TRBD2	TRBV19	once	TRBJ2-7	TGTGCCAGTAGTTCGGCGGGCGGGAGGGCCACCTACGAGCAGTACTTC	CASSSAGGRATYEQYF
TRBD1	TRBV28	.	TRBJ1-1	TGTGCCAGCAGGGCCGCCGGGACAGCGAGGGACACTGAAGCTTTCTTT	CASRAAGTARDTEAFF
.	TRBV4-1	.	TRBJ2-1	TGCGCCAGCAGCCAAGAATGGACTTCCTACAATGAGCAGTTCTTC	CASSQEWTSYNEQFF
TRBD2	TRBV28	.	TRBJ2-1	TGTGCCAGCAGCTTAAGCGGGGACTCCTACAATGAGCAGTTCTTC	CASSLSGDSYNEQFF
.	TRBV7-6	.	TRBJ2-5	TGTGCCAGCAGCGAGGGCAGGGGGCGGGAGGAGACCCAGTACTTC	CASSEGRGREETQYF
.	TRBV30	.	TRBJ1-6	TGTGCCTGGAGTGTGGGCCAGATAAATTCACCCCTCCACTTT	CAWSVGQINSPLHF
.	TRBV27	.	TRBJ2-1	TGTGCCAGCAGTTTATCCCAGGGACTGCCAGTCAATGAGCAGTTCTTC	CASSLSQGLPVNEQFF
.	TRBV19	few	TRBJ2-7	TGTGCCAGTTCGCCCGGGACTTTCTACGAGCAGTACTTC	CASSPGTFYEQYF
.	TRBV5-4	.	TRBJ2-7	TGTGCCAGCAGCTTCCAGGGGTCCCACGAGCAGTACTTC	CASSFQGSHEQYF
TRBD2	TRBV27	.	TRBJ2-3	TGTGCCAGCAGTTTGGGACTAGCGGGTGAAGCGGATACGCAGTATTTT	CASSLGLAGEADTQYF
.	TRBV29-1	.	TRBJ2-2	TGCAGCGTTGAAGAAGGCGGGACCGGGGAGCTGTTTTTT	CSVEEGGTGELFF
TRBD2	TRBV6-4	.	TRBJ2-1	TGTGCCAGCAGTGACTCCCGACTAGCGGGAAGCAATGAGCAGTTCTTC	CASSDSRLAGSNEQFF
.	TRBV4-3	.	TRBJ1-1	TGCGCCAGCAGCCAAGATCCGTGGACGGGGGGTTTGCGAGCTTTCTTT	CASSQDPWTGGLRAFF
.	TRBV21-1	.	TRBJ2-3	TGTGCCAGCAACCGACTAGCGATGGGACACACAGATACGCAGTATTTT	CASNRLAMGHTDTQYF
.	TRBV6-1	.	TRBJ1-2	TGTGCCAGCAGTGAGGAAGGACAGCCCTATGGCTACACCTTC	CASSEEGQPYGYTF
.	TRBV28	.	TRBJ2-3	TGTGCCAGCAGCACAGACACAGATACGCAGTATTTT	CASSTDTDTQYF
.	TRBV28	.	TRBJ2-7	TGTGCCAGCAGTCTACGGGGGGCGCCGGGATTCTACGAGCAGTACTTC	CASSLRGAPGFYEQYF
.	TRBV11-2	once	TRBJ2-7	TGTGCCAGCAGCCCCCGACCAGGACTCCACGAGCAGTACTTC	CASSPRPGLHEQYF
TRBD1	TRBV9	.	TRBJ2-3	TGTGCCAGCAGCGAAGGACAGGGTCGGGGTACGCAGTATTTT	CASSEGQGRGTQYF
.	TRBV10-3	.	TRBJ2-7	TGTGCCATCAGTGTTGGCACAAACTACGAGCAGTACTTC	CAISVGTNYEQYF
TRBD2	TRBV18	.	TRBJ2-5	TGTGCCAGCTCACCGGGACTAGCGGGAGTTGGAGAGACCCAGTACTTC	CASSPGLAGVGETQYF
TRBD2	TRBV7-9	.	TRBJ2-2	TGTGCCAGCAGCCCAAGCGGGGGATCAAAGGGCGGGGAGCTGTTTTTT	CASSPSGGSKGGELFF
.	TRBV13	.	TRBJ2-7	TGTGCCAGCAGCTTTAGGGGGAAATCCTACGAGCAGTACTTC	CASSFRGKSYEQYF